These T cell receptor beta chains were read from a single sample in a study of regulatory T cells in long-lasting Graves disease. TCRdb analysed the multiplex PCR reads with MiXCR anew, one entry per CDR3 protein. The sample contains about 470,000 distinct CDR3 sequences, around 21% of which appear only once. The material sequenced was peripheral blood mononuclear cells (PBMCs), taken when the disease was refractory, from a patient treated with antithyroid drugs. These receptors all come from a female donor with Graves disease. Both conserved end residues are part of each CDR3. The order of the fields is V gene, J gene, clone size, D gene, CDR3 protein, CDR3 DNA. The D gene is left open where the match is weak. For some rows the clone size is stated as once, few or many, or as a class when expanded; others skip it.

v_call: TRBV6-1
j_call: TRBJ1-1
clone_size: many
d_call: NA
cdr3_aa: CASRKGGGDTEAFF
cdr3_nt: TGTGCCAGCAGAAAGGGGGGGGGTGACACTGAAGCTTTCTTT

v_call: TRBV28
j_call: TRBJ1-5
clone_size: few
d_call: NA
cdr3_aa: CASSFGAARNQPQHF
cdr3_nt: TGTGCCAGCAGTTTTGGGGCCGCCCGCAATCAGCCCCAGCATTTT

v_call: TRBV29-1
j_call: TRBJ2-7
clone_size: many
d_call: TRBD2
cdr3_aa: CSVYHRTSSYEQYF
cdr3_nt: TGCAGCGTCTACCACAGGACTAGCAGTTACGAGCAGTACTTC

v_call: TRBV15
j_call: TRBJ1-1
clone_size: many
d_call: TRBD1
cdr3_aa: CATSRGHRGWNTEAFF
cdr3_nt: TGTGCCACCAGCAGAGGACACAGGGGATGGAACACTGAAGCTTTCTTT

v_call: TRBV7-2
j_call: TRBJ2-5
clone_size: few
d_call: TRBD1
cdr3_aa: CASRAGQGAETQYF
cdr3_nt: TGTGCCAGCAGAGCGGGACAGGGTGCGGAGACCCAGTACTTC

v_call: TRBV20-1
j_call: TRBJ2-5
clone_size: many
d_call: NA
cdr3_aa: CSANPEGPAGAQETQYF
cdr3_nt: TGCAGTGCTAACCCCGAAGGACCGGCAGGGGCACAAGAGACCCAGTACTTC

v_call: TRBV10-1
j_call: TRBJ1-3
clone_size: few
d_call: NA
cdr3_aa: CASSESRGNSGNTIYF
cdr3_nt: TGCGCCAGCAGTGAGTCGCGGGGCAACTCTGGAAACACCATATATTTT

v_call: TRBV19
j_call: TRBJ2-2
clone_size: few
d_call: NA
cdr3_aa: CARDPGDGVRADTGELFF
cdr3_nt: TGTGCCAGGGACCCGGGAGATGGGGTTCGGGCGGACACCGGGGAGCTGTTTTTT

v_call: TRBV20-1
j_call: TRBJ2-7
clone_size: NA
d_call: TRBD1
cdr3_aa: CSATDRGYYEQYF
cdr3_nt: TGCAGTGCTACCGACAGGGGCTACTACGAGCAGTACTTC

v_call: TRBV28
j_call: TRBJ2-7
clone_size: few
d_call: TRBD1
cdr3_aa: CASSRPDRDYEQYF
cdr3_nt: TGTGCCAGCAGTCGACCGGACAGGGACTACGAGCAGTACTTC

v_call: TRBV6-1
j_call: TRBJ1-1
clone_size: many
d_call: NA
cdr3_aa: CASGGRGYTEAFF
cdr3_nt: TGTGCCAGCGGGGGTCGGGGTTACACTGAAGCTTTCTTT

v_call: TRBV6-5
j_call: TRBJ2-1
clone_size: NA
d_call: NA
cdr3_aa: CASSYEVGNEQFF
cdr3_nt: TGTGCCAGCAGTTACGAGGTGGGGAATGAGCAGTTCTTC

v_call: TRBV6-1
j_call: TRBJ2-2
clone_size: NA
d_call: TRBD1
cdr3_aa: CASRAQDRGKLGELFF
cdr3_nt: TGTGCCAGCAGAGCCCAGGACAGGGGTAAACTCGGGGAGCTGTTTTTT

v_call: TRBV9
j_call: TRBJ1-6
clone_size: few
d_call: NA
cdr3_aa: CASSEHQEANSPLHF
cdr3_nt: TGTGCCAGCAGCGAACATCAGGAGGCTAATTCACCCCTCCACTTT

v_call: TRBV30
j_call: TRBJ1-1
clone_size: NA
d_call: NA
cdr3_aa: CAWTQRGGTEAFF
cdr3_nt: TGTGCCTGGACCCAGAGAGGGGGCACTGAAGCTTTCTTT

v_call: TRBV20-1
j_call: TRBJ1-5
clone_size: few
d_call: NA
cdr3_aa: CSAKGNQPQHF
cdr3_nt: TGCAGTGCTAAAGGCAATCAGCCCCAGCATTTT

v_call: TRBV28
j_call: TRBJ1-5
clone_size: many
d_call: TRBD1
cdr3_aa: CASGTGFSQPQHF
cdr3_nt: TGTGCCAGCGGGACAGGGTTTAGTCAGCCCCAGCATTTT

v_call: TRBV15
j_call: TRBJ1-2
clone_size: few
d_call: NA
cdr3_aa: CATSSLTHRDDYGYTF
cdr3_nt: TGTGCCACCAGCAGTTTGACCCACAGGGACGACTATGGCTACACCTTC

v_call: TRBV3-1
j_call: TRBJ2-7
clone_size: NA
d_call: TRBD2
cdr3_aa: CASSQSPGLAGHF
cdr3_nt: TGTGCCAGCAGCCAGTCACCGGGACTAGCGGGCCACTTC

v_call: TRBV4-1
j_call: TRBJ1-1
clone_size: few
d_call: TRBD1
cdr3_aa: CASSQVTGGATEAFF
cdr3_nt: TGCGCCAGCAGCCAAGTAACAGGGGGCGCGACTGAAGCTTTCTTT

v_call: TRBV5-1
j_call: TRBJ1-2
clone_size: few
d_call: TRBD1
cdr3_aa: CASRSDRGFGYTF
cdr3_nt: TGCGCCAGCAGATCCGACAGGGGGTTTGGCTACACCTTC

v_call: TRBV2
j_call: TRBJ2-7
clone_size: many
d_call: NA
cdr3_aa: CASSLPGTPSYEQYF
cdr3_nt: TGTGCCAGCAGTTTACCCGGGACACCCTCCTACGAGCAGTACTTC

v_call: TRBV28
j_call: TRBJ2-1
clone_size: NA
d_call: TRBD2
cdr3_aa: CASSASGRGDEQFF
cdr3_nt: TGTGCCAGCAGTGCTAGCGGGAGAGGCGATGAGCAGTTCTTC

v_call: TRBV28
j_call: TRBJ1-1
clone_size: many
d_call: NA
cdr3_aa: CASGVIGGTEAFF
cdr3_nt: TGTGCCAGCGGAGTAATAGGAGGAACTGAAGCTTTCTTT

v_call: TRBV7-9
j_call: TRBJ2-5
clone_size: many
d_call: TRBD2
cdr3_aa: CASSLTEALAGVETQYF
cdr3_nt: TGTGCCAGCAGCTTAACTGAGGCCCTAGCGGGAGTAGAGACCCAGTACTTC

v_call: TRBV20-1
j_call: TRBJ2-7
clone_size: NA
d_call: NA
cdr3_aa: CSARLGTEQYF
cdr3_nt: TGCAGTGCTAGACTAGGAACCGAGCAGTACTTC

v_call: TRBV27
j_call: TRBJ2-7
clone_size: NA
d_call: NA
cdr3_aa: CASSLLTAPWEQYF
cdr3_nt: TGTGCCAGCAGTTTACTGACAGCCCCTTGGGAGCAGTACTTC

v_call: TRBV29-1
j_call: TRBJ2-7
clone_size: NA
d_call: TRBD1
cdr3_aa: CSVRQGPYEQYF
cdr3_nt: TGCAGCGTCCGACAGGGTCCCTACGAGCAGTACTTC

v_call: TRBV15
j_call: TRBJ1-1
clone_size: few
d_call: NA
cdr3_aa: CATSRDQGRPEAFF
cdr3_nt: TGTGCCACCAGCAGAGATCAGGGAAGGCCTGAAGCTTTCTTT

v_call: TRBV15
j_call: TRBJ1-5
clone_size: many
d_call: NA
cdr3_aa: CATSRRVGYSNQPQHF
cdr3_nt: TGTGCCACCAGCAGACGGGTGGGGTACAGCAATCAGCCCCAGCATTTT

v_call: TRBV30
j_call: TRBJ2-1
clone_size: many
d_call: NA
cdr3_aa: CACGRLSNEQFF
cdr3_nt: TGTGCCTGCGGCCGACTAAGCAATGAGCAGTTCTTC

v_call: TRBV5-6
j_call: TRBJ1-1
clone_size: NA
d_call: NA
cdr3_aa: CASSLRAGTEAFF
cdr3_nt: TGTGCCAGCAGCTTGAGGGCCGGCACTGAAGCTTTCTTT

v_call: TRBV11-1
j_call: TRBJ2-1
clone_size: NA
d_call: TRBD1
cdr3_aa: CASRAGTGVFSYNEQFF
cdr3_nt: TGTGCCAGCCGGGCCGGGACAGGGGTTTTCTCCTACAATGAGCAGTTCTTC

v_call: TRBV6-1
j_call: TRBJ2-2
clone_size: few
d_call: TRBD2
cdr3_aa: CASSAGRANTGELFF
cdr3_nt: TGTGCCAGCAGTGCGGGGAGGGCCAACACCGGGGAGCTGTTTTTT

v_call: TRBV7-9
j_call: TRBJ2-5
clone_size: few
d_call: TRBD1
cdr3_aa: CASSRGTGKQETQYF
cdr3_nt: TGTGCCAGCAGCCGAGGGACAGGGAAACAAGAGACCCAGTACTTC

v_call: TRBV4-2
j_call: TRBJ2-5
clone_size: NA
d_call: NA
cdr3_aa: CASSLFSSGGLETQYF
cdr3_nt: TGTGCCAGCAGCTTGTTCAGCTCTGGAGGGCTAGAGACCCAGTACTTC

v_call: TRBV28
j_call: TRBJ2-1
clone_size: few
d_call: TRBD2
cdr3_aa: CASSLSGGEQFF
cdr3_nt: TGTGCCAGCAGTTTGTCGGGGGGTGAGCAGTTCTTC

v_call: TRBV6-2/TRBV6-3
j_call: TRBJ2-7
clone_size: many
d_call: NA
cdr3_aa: CASSGPRDNPYEQYF
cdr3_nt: TGTGCCAGCAGTGGGCCACGGGACAACCCCTACGAGCAGTACTTC

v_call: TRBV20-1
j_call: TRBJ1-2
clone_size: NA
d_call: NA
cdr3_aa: CSARDRNSLGGPGGYTF
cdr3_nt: TGCAGTGCTAGAGATCGTAACAGCCTAGGGGGGCCGGGCGGCTACACCTTC

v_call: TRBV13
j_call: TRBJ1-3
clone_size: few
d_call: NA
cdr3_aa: CASSTRDSGNTIYF
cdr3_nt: TGTGCCAGCAGCACCCGGGACTCTGGAAACACCATATATTTT

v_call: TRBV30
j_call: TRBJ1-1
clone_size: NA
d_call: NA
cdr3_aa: CAWNPGGRAFF
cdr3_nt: TGTGCCTGGAACCCTGGGGGGCGGGCTTTCTTT

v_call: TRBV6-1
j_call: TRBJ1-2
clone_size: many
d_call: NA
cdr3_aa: CASSESGRGYTF
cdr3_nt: TGTGCCAGCAGTGAGTCAGGGAGAGGCTACACCTTC

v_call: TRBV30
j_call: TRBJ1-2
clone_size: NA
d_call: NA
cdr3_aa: CAWRGKGVRNYGYTF
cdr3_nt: TGTGCCTGGAGAGGAAAAGGGGTCAGGAACTATGGCTACACCTTC

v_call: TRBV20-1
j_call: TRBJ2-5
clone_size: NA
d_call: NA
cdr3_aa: CSARDEETQYF
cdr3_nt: TGCAGTGCTAGAGATGAAGAGACCCAGTACTTC

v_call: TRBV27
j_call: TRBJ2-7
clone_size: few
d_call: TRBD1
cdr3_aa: CASSLSQGEVYEQYF
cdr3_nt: TGTGCCAGCAGTTTATCCCAGGGGGAAGTCTACGAGCAGTACTTC

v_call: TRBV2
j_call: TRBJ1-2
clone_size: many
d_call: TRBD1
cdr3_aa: CASSDSGGGYTF
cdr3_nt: TGTGCCAGCAGTGATTCAGGGGGTGGCTACACCTTC

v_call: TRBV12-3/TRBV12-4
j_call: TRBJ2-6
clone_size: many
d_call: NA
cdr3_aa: CASSFGGSGANVLTF
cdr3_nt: TGTGCCAGCAGTTTCGGGGGCTCTGGGGCCAACGTCCTGACTTTC

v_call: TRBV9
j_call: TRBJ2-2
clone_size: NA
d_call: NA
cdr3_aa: CASSVGFLANTGELFF
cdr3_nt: TGTGCCAGCAGCGTAGGTTTCCTTGCGAACACCGGGGAGCTGTTTTTT

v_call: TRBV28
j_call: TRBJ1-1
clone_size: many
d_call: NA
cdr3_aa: CATGTGGPEAFF
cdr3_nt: TGTGCCACAGGGACGGGGGGGCCTGAAGCTTTCTTT

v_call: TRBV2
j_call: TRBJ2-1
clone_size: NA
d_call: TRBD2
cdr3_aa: CASTKHLTQLAFDSYNEQFF
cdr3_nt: TGTGCCAGTACCAAACACTTGACTCAACTAGCGTTCGACTCCTACAATGAGCAGTTCTTC

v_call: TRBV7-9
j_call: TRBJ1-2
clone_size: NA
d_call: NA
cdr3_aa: CASTGTNYGYTF
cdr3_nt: TGTGCCAGCACTGGCACTAACTATGGCTACACCTTC

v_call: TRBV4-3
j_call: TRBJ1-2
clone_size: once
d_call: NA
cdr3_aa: CASSQGPGENYGYTF
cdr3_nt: TGCGCCAGCAGCCAAGGTCCGGGAGAGAACTATGGCTACACCTTC

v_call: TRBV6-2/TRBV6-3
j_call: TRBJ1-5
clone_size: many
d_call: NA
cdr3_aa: CASRMAGGWQPQHF
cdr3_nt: TGTGCCAGCAGAATGGCAGGCGGATGGCAGCCCCAGCATTTT